Listed below are T cell receptor beta chains from one sample, sequenced in a study of Graves' ophthalmopathy and Graves' hyperthyroidism. TCRdb re-called the multiplex PCR reads with MiXCR, one entry per CDR3 protein. The table has 200,000 to 250,000 distinct CDR3 sequences, approximately 21% seen once. Specimen: peripheral blood. Receptor source: a woman between 45 and 60 years old with Graves' ophthalmopathy. Each CDR3 is given with its conserved first and last residue. Each record gives: J gene, V gene, D gene, clone size, CDR3 DNA, CDR3 protein. The D gene is left open where the match is weak. Rows give clone size only sometimes, using once, few, many, or a class for an expanded clone.

J gene: TRBJ1-5; V gene: TRBV2; D gene: .; clone size: many; CDR3 DNA: TGTGCCAGCCGCGGGGGGGGGAATGGGCCCCAGCATTTT; CDR3 protein: CASRGGGNGPQHF
J gene: TRBJ2-7; V gene: TRBV27; D gene: .; clone size: many; CDR3 DNA: TGTGCCAGCAGTTTATTTTCGACAGAGTTCTCCTACGAGCAGTACTTC; CDR3 protein: CASSLFSTEFSYEQYF
J gene: TRBJ2-7; V gene: TRBV6-5; D gene: TRBD1; clone size: .; CDR3 DNA: TGTGCCAGCAGTTACGACGGACAGGTTATCGACGAGCAGTACTTC; CDR3 protein: CASSYDGQVIDEQYF
J gene: TRBJ2-7; V gene: TRBV28; D gene: TRBD1; clone size: once; CDR3 DNA: TGTGCCAGCATTTTATCCGGGACAGGGGGAAATCAGCAGTACTTC; CDR3 protein: CASILSGTGGNQQYF
J gene: TRBJ1-1; V gene: TRBV3-1; D gene: .; clone size: many; CDR3 DNA: TGTGCCAGCAGCCATGAGGGGTCGGCGTTTATGAACACTGAAGCTTTCTTT; CDR3 protein: CASSHEGSAFMNTEAFF
J gene: TRBJ2-3; V gene: TRBV28; D gene: TRBD1; clone size: many; CDR3 DNA: TGTGCCAGCAGTCGAAGCGGGACAGGGTTTTCAGATACGCAGTATTTT; CDR3 protein: CASSRSGTGFSDTQYF
J gene: TRBJ1-6; V gene: TRBV30; D gene: TRBD1; clone size: few; CDR3 DNA: TGTGCCTGGAGTCAGGGACAGGGGACTTCACCCCTCCACTTT; CDR3 protein: CAWSQGQGTSPLHF
J gene: TRBJ1-1; V gene: TRBV30; D gene: .; clone size: many; CDR3 DNA: TGTGCCTGGACCCTTAACGTTCCAGGGAAAGGAATTGTATTCACTGAAGCTTTCTTT; CDR3 protein: CAWTLNVPGKGIVFTEAFF
J gene: TRBJ2-5; V gene: TRBV7-7; D gene: TRBD2; clone size: many; CDR3 DNA: TGTGCTAGCAGCTACGGACTAGCGGGGGAGACCCAGTACTTC; CDR3 protein: CASSYGLAGETQYF
J gene: TRBJ2-7; V gene: TRBV27; D gene: .; clone size: .; CDR3 DNA: TGTGCCAGCAGTTTTGGTCTCGAGCAGTACTTC; CDR3 protein: CASSFGLEQYF
J gene: TRBJ1-1; V gene: TRBV4-1; D gene: .; clone size: many; CDR3 DNA: TGCGCCAGCAGGGCTCCGACGGCGAACACTGAAGCTTTCTTT; CDR3 protein: CASRAPTANTEAFF
J gene: TRBJ2-2; V gene: TRBV3-1; D gene: .; clone size: once; CDR3 DNA: TGTGCCAGCAGCCAAGATTTTGGGAACACCGGGGAGCTGTTTTTT; CDR3 protein: CASSQDFGNTGELFF
J gene: TRBJ1-1; V gene: TRBV11-2; D gene: .; clone size: few; CDR3 DNA: TGTGCCAGCAGCTTCGGCGCAGGGATTTCCAACACTGAAGCTTTCTTT; CDR3 protein: CASSFGAGISNTEAFF
J gene: TRBJ1-5; V gene: TRBV6-2/TRBV6-3; D gene: .; clone size: few; CDR3 DNA: TGTGCCAGCAGTTACCACGGGGGGATAAGCAATCAGCCCCAGCATTTT; CDR3 protein: CASSYHGGISNQPQHF
J gene: TRBJ2-4; V gene: TRBV24-1; D gene: .; clone size: .; CDR3 DNA: TGTGCCACCAGTGGGGCAGGGGAAAACATTCAGTACTTC; CDR3 protein: CATSGAGENIQYF
J gene: TRBJ2-7; V gene: TRBV3-1; D gene: TRBD2; clone size: many; CDR3 DNA: TGTGCCAGCAGCCGGAAGCGGGAGCCTTCCTACGAGCAGTACTTC; CDR3 protein: CASSRKREPSYEQYF
J gene: TRBJ1-1; V gene: TRBV12-3/TRBV12-4; D gene: .; clone size: .; CDR3 DNA: TGTGCCAGCAGTTTAGCGTCGATAGGCAACACTGAAGCTTTCTTT; CDR3 protein: CASSLASIGNTEAFF
J gene: TRBJ1-2; V gene: TRBV19; D gene: TRBD1; clone size: many; CDR3 DNA: TGTGCCAGTAGTGCCCGACAGGGGTACGGTTATGGCTACACCTTC; CDR3 protein: CASSARQGYGYGYTF
J gene: TRBJ2-7; V gene: TRBV19; D gene: .; clone size: once; CDR3 DNA: TGTGCCAGTAGTATGCGGGCAGGGGTATTTGCCTACGAGCAGTACTTC; CDR3 protein: CASSMRAGVFAYEQYF
J gene: TRBJ2-7; V gene: TRBV27; D gene: TRBD1; clone size: .; CDR3 DNA: TGTGCCAGCAGTTACAGGGGTTGGGGCTACGAGCAGTACTTC; CDR3 protein: CASSYRGWGYEQYF
J gene: TRBJ2-2; V gene: TRBV18; D gene: .; clone size: .; CDR3 DNA: TGTGCCAGCTCACCACGCAGAGTACAGCTCATAGCCAACACCGGGGAGCTGTTTTTT; CDR3 protein: CASSPRRVQLIANTGELFF
J gene: TRBJ2-6; V gene: TRBV11-3; D gene: TRBD1; clone size: many; CDR3 DNA: TGTGCCAGCAGCTTCCCCCGGGACAGGGTAATGGGGGCCAACGTCCTGACTTTC; CDR3 protein: CASSFPRDRVMGANVLTF
J gene: TRBJ1-1; V gene: TRBV6-5; D gene: .; clone size: .; CDR3 DNA: TGTGCCAGCAGTTACTCCCGAGGAGGGAACACTGAAGCTTTCTTT; CDR3 protein: CASSYSRGGNTEAFF
J gene: TRBJ2-7; V gene: TRBV20-1; D gene: TRBD2; clone size: many; CDR3 DNA: TGCAGTGCAGAAAGCGGGAGCCTCTACGAGCAGTACTTC; CDR3 protein: CSAESGSLYEQYF
J gene: TRBJ1-1; V gene: TRBV10-2; D gene: .; clone size: many; CDR3 DNA: TGCGCCAGCAGTGATGCAGCCATGAACACTGAAGCTTTCTTT; CDR3 protein: CASSDAAMNTEAFF
J gene: TRBJ1-1; V gene: TRBV28; D gene: TRBD1; clone size: many; CDR3 DNA: TGTGCCAGCAGTTTCCGGCAGGGGGCCAATGAAGCTTTCTTT; CDR3 protein: CASSFRQGANEAFF
J gene: TRBJ1-1; V gene: TRBV7-2; D gene: .; clone size: many; CDR3 DNA: TGTGCCAGCAGCTTAGGGGGGGATGACACTGAAGCTTTCTTT; CDR3 protein: CASSLGGDDTEAFF
J gene: TRBJ1-6; V gene: TRBV20-1; D gene: .; clone size: many; CDR3 DNA: TGCAGTGCTAGAGAGCAGGTCCATAATTCACCCCTCCACTTT; CDR3 protein: CSAREQVHNSPLHF
J gene: TRBJ2-7; V gene: TRBV7-6; D gene: TRBD2; clone size: many; CDR3 DNA: TGTGCCAGCAGCTACGGACTAGCGCGTTACGAGCAGTACTTC; CDR3 protein: CASSYGLARYEQYF
J gene: TRBJ1-5; V gene: TRBV2; D gene: .; clone size: many; CDR3 DNA: TGTGCCAGCAGTGTACGAGGGGACTTTCAGCCCCAGCATTTT; CDR3 protein: CASSVRGDFQPQHF
J gene: TRBJ2-3; V gene: TRBV5-1; D gene: .; clone size: .; CDR3 DNA: TGCGCCAGCAGCTTTAGTCCCACGACTCAGGGAGGAACAGATACGCAGTATTTT; CDR3 protein: CASSFSPTTQGGTDTQYF
J gene: TRBJ2-7; V gene: TRBV15; D gene: .; clone size: few; CDR3 DNA: TGTGCCACCAGCAGAGTCTATGACTCCTACGAGCAGTACTTC; CDR3 protein: CATSRVYDSYEQYF
J gene: TRBJ1-1; V gene: TRBV5-1; D gene: TRBD1; clone size: many; CDR3 DNA: TGCGCCAGCAGCTTGGCGTCACAGGGGGCCCGAGGAGGTGAAGCTTTCTTT; CDR3 protein: CASSLASQGARGGEAFF
J gene: TRBJ2-6; V gene: TRBV2; D gene: .; clone size: many; CDR3 DNA: TGTGCCAGCAAGTGGGGGCAGTCTGGGGCCAACGTCCTGACTTTC; CDR3 protein: CASKWGQSGANVLTF
J gene: TRBJ2-2; V gene: TRBV7-8; D gene: TRBD2; clone size: many; CDR3 DNA: TGTGCCAGCACCGGACTAGCGGGAGGGAACACCGGGGAGCTGTTTTTT; CDR3 protein: CASTGLAGGNTGELFF
J gene: TRBJ2-7; V gene: TRBV10-3; D gene: TRBD2; clone size: many; CDR3 DNA: TGTGCCACCCATGTATCTAGCGGGGGGAGATACGAGCAGTACTTC; CDR3 protein: CATHVSSGGRYEQYF
J gene: TRBJ1-5; V gene: TRBV6-1; D gene: .; clone size: many; CDR3 DNA: TGTGCCAGCAGGACAGGCCAAGCGGGGCCCCAGCATTTT; CDR3 protein: CASRTGQAGPQHF
J gene: TRBJ1-6; V gene: TRBV11-2; D gene: .; clone size: .; CDR3 DNA: TGTGCCAGCAGCTTAGCCAGGTCGAATTCACCCCTCCACTTT; CDR3 protein: CASSLARSNSPLHF
J gene: TRBJ1-6; V gene: TRBV6-1; D gene: .; clone size: many; CDR3 DNA: TGTGCCAGCAGCTTCGTCCCACGTAATTCACCCCTCCACTTT; CDR3 protein: CASSFVPRNSPLHF
J gene: TRBJ1-2; V gene: TRBV28; D gene: .; clone size: .; CDR3 DNA: TGTTCCAGCAGTTTAGGGGGGAACTATGGCTACACCTTC; CDR3 protein: CSSSLGGNYGYTF
J gene: TRBJ1-2; V gene: TRBV6-5; D gene: .; clone size: .; CDR3 DNA: TGTGCCAGCAGTTACAAGATCAGGGACTATGGCTACACCTTC; CDR3 protein: CASSYKIRDYGYTF
J gene: TRBJ1-5; V gene: TRBV6-1; D gene: .; clone size: many; CDR3 DNA: TGTGCCAGCAGTGAATCTGGCAATCAGCCCCAGCATTTT; CDR3 protein: CASSESGNQPQHF